The clone carrying this T cell receptor (beta chain) was counted at least ten times. Antigen: not known. iRepertoire HTBI primers and Arm-PCR of CDR3 regions built TCR beta libraries. TCRdb ran MiXCR on the multiplex PCR reads and lists one entry per CDR3 protein. Here the sample spans approximately 400,000 distinct CDR3 sequences, less than 25% being singletons. Noted time point: persistent/refractory GD, antithyroid drugs over 5 years with positive TRAb. From PBMCs, RNA was extracted and then used to make the TCR library. V lost 1 base to trimming and J lost 2 bases, with 11 bases between them. The CDR3 is 15 residues long. The germline V gene has CDR1 SGHAT and CDR2 FQNNGV. This record belongs to a study of regulatory T cells in long-lasting Graves disease. Study-wide results and caveats: Peripheral blood, not thyroid tissue, was the sole material studied.

The origin of this receptor is a female donor with Graves disease. The chain is built from TRBV11-2 and TRBJ1-1; D possibly corresponds to TRBD1 (5 bases). The sample consisted of peripheral blood mononuclear cells (PBMCs), taken when the disease was refractory, from a patient treated with antithyroid drugs. The CDR3 nucleotides read TGTGCCAGCAGCTTAGGCCACGGACAAAACACTGAAGCTTTCTTT. It translates to CASSLGHGQNTEAFF.